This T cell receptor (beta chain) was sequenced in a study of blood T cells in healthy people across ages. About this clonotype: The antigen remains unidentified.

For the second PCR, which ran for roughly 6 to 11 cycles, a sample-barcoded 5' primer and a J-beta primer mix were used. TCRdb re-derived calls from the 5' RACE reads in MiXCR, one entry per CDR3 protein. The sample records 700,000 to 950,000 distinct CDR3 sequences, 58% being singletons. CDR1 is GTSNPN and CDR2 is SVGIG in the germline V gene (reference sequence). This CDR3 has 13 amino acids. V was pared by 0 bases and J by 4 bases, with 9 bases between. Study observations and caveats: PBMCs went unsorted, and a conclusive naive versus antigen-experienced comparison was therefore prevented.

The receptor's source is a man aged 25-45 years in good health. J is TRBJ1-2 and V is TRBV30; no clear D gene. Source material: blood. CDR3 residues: CAWSVQWSYGYTF. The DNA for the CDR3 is TGTGCCTGGAGTGTGCAGTGGTCCTATGGCTACACCTTC.